This T cell receptor (beta chain) was documented in a study of human T cells and chemical hapten exposure. In the study overall: Across its approximately 25 weeks, the study gave patients weekly diphenylcyclopropenone doses to the scalp.

TCRdb ran MiXCR on the RACE reads and lists one entry per CDR3 protein. The sample yields 210,000 or so distinct CDR3 sequences, around a quarter seen once. Time point noted: patch test 3, about 24 weeks after DPC sensitization. Described treatment: therapeutic diphenylcyclopropenone sensitization with weekly scalp DPC. Phlebotomy was performed prior to application of every patch test. Whole blood that had not been fractionated was the source of extracted total RNA. This clonotype turned up a few times. The CDR3 extends over 14 amino acids. V was pared by 6 bases and J by 4 bases, with 17 bases between. Germline loops: CDR1 DFQATT, CDR2 SNEGSKA (reference sequence).

V gene TRBV20-1 combines with J gene TRBJ2-3, with D perhaps matching TRBD1 (6 bases). Sequenced material: whole blood, taken in connection with sensitization to the hapten diphenylcyclopropenone (DPC). The receptor's source is a woman in her forties with alopecia areata. Some clones in this sample may be carry-over from other donors' samples. As DNA, the CDR3 is TGCAGTGCCCTTGTGGGGGCCTCCCCAGATACGCAGTATTTT. It yields the protein CSALVGASPDTQYF.